The 5 T cell receptor beta chains below all came from one sample that was sequenced in a study of blood T cell repertoires in COVID-19. Sequenced by immunoSEQ multiplex PCR; TCRdb stores in-frame clones only, minus some. Of about 250,000 clones in the sample, around 90% were seen once. Sequenced: peripheral blood. All receptors derive from a man aged 18 to 30 with active or convalescent COVID-19.

The V gene is TRBV6-2 or TRBV6-3, the J gene TRBJ2-7; TRBD1 aligns across 10 bases. CDR3 length: 15 amino acids. Trimming took 5 bases from V and 2 from J; bases not matched to a gene: 6. Germline V gene data show CDR1 as MNHEY and CDR2 as SVGEGT. For the CDR3, the DNA is TGTGCCAGCAGTGAGACAGGGGGCAACACCTACGAGCAGTACTTC. It codes for CASSETGGNTYEQYF.

The rearrangement links TRBV11-3 to TRBJ2-3; D might be TRBD1 (6 bases). Germline CDR1 and CDR2: SGHNT and YENEEA. This CDR3 has 13 amino acids. The V end lost 3 bases, the J end lost 6 bases, and 10 bases lay between the germline ends. The CDR3 is CASSFTRGDTQYF. The CDR3 region has the DNA TGTGCCAGCAGCTTCACCAGGGGTGATACGCAGTATTTT.

V and J are TRBV6-5 and TRBJ2-7, with D possibly TRBD1 on 6 matching bases. The ends were cut back, 2 bases at V and 0 bases at J, with 11 bases in the middle. This CDR3 has 15 amino acids. Germline CDR1 is MNHEY and CDR2 is SVGAGI. The CDR3 loop reads CASSYGQQTSYEQYF. The CDR3 DNA follows: TGTGCCAGCAGTTACGGACAGCAAACCTCCTACGAGCAGTACTTC.

The rearrangement links TRBV6-6 to TRBJ1-2; 9 nucleotides line up with TRBD1. V was clipped by 6 bases and J by 7 bases; unmatched bases: 12. Germline V gene sequence: CDR1 MNHNY, CDR2 SVGAGI (reference sequence). The CDR3 spans 15 residues. The CDR3 DNA follows: TGTGCCAGCAGGCCCTTGGGGGACAGGGCTGGTGGCTACACCTTC. Residues: CASRPLGDRAGGYTF.

There are a few counts of this clone. The chain joins TRBV2 to TRBJ2-7; D possibly corresponds to TRBD1 (5 bases). V lost 0 bases, J lost 3 bases, and 6 bases lay in between. CDR1 and CDR2 from the germline V gene are SNHLY and FYNNEI. The CDR3 consists of 13 residues. CDR3 loop: CASSEAGDYEQYF. The CDR3 DNA follows: TGTGCCAGCAGTGAAGCAGGGGACTACGAGCAGTACTTC.